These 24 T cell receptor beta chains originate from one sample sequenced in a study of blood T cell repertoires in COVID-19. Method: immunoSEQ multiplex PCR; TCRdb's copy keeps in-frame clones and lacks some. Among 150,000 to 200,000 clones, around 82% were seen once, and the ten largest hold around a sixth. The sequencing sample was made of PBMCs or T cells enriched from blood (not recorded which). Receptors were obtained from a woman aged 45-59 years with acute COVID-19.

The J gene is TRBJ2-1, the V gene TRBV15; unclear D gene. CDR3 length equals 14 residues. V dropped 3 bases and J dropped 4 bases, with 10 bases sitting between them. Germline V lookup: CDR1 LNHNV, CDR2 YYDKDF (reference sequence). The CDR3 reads CATSSGGQYNEQFF. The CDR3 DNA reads TGTGCCACCAGCAGTGGCGGCCAGTACAATGAGCAGTTCTTC.

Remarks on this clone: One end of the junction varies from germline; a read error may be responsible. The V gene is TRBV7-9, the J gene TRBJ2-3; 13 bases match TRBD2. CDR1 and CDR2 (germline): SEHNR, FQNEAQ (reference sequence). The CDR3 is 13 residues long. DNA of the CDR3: TGTGCCAGCAGCATCCGGACTAGCGGGGGCCCGGATTTT. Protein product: CASSIRTSGGPDF.

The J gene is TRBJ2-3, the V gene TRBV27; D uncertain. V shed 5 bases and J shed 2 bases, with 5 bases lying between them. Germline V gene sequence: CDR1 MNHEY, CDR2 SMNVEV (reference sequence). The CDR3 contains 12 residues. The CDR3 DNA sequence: TGTGCCAGCAGTATAAACACAGATACGCAGTATTTT. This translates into CASSINTDTQYF.

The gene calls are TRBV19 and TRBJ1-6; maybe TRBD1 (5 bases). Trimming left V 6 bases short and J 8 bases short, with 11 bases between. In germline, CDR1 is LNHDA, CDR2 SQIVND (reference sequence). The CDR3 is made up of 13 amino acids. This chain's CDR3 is CASRPPGYSPLHF. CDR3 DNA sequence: TGTGCCAGTAGGCCTCCAGGGTATTCACCCCTCCACTTT.

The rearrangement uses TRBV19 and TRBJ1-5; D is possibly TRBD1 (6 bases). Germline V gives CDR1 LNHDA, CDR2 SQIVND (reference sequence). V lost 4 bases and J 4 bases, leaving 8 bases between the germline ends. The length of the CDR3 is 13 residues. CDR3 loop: CASSKDRNQPQHF. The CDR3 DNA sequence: TGTGCCAGTAGTAAGGACAGAAATCAGCCCCAGCATTTT.

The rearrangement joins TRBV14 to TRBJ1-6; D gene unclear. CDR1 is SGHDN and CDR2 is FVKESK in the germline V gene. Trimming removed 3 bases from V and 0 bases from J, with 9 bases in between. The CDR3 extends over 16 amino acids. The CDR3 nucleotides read TGTGCCAGCAGCCACGGGGAGAGCTCCTATAATTCACCCCTCCACTTT. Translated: CASSHGESSYNSPLHF.

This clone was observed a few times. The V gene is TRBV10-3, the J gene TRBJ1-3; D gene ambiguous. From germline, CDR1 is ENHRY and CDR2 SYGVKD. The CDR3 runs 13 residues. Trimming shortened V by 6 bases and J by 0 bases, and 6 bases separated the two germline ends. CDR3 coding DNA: TGTGCCATCAGCCGGGGCTCTGGAAACACCATATATTTT. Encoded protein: CAISRGSGNTIYF.

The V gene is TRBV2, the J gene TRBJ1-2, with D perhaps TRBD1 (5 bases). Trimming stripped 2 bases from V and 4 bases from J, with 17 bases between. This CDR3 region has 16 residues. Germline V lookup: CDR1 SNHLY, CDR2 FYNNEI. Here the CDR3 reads CASSERAGGASYGYTF. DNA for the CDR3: TGTGCCAGCAGTGAAAGGGCCGGGGGAGCGAGCTATGGCTACACCTTC. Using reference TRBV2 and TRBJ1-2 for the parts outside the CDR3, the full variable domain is EPEVTQTPSHQVTQMGQEVILRCVPISNHLYFYWYRQILGQKVEFLVSFYNNEISEKSEIFDDQFSVERPDGSNFTLKIRSTKLEDSAMYFCASSERAGGASYGYTFGSGTRLTVV.

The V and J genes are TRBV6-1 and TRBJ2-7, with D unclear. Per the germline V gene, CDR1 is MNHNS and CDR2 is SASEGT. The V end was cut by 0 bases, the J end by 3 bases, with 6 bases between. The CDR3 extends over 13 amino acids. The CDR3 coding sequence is TGTGCCAGCAGTGAAGCGCGAGGCTACGAGCAGTACGTC. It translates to CASSEARGYEQYV.

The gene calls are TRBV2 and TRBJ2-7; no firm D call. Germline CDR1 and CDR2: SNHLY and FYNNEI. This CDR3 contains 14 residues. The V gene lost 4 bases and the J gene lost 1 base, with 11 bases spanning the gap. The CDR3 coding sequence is TGTGCCAGCAGTGGACTTACTCGGTCCTACGAGCAGTACGTC. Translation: CASSGLTRSYEQYV.

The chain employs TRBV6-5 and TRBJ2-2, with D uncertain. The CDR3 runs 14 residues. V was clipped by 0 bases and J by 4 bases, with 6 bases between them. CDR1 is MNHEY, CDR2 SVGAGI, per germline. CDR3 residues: CASSYSPSTGELFF. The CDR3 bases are TGTGCCAGCAGTTACTCCCCGTCCACCGGGGAGCTGTTTTTT.

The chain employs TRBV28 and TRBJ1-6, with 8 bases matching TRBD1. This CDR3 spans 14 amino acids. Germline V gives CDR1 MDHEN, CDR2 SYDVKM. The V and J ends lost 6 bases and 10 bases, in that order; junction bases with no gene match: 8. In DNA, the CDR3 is TGTGCCAGCAGCTCTGACAGGGGTAGGTCACCCCTCCACTTT. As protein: CASSSDRGRSPLHF.

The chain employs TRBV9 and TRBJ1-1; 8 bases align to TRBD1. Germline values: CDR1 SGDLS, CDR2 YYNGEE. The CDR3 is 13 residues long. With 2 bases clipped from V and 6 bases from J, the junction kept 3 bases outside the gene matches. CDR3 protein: CASSVGQGSEAFF. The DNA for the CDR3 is TGTGCCAGCAGCGTCGGACAGGGCTCTGAAGCTTTCTTT.

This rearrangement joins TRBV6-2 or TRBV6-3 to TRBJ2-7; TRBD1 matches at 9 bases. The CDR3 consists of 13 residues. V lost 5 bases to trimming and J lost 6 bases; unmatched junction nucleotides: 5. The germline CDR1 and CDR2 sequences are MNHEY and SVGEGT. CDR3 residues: CASSNRGRREQYV. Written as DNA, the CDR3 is TGTGCCAGCAGTAACAGGGGGCGCCGCGAGCAGTACGTC.

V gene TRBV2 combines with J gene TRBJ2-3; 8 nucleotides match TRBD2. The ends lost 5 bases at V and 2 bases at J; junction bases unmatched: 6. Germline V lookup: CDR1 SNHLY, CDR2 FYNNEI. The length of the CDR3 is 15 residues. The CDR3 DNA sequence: TGTGCCAGCAGTCCCTTAGCGGGATACACAGATACGCAGTATTTT. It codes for CASSPLAGYTDTQYF.

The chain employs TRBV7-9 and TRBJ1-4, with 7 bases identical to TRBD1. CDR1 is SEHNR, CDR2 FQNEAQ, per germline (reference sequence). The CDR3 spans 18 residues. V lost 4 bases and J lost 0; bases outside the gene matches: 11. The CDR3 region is CASSSPSGTVATNEKLFF. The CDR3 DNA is TGTGCCAGCAGCTCCCCCTCCGGGACAGTCGCAACTAATGAAAAACTGTTTTTT.

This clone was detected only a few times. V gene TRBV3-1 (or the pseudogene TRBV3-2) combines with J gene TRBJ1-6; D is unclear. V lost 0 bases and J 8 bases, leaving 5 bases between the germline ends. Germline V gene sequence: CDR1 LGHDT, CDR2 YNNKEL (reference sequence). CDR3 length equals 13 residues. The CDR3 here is CASSQDSDSPLHF. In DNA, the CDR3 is TGTGCCAGCAGCCAAGATTCGGATTCACCCCTCCACTTT.

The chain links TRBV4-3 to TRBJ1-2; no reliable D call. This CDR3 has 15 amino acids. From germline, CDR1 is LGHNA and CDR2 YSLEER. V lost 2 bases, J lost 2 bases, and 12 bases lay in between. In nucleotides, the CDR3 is TGCGCCAGCAGCCAACGAATGGTTCAGAACTATGGCTACACCTTC. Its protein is CASSQRMVQNYGYTF.

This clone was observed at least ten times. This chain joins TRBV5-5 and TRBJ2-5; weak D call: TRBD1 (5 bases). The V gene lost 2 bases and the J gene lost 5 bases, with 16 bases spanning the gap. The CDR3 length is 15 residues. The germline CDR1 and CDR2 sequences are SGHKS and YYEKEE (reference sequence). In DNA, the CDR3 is TGTGCCAGCAGCTTAGCAGGGTGGGGTATGGAGACCCAGTACTTC. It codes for CASSLAGWGMETQYF.

The CDR3 is CASSWDRAEQFF. CDR3 sequence (DNA): TGTGCCAGCAGTTGGGACAGGGCAGAGCAGTTCTTC. The gene calls are TRBV28 and TRBJ2-1; 9 bases match TRBD1. The CDR3 is 12 residues long. V lost 4 bases and J lost 10; bases outside the gene matches: 2. Germline V gives CDR1 MDHEN, CDR2 SYDVKM.

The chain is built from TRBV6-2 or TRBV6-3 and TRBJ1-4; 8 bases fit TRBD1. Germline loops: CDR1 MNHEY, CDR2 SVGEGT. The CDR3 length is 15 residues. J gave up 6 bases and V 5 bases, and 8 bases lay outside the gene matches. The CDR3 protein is CASSPPGQEDEKLFF. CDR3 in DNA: TGTGCCAGCAGTCCACCGGGACAGGAGGATGAAAAACTGTTTTTT.

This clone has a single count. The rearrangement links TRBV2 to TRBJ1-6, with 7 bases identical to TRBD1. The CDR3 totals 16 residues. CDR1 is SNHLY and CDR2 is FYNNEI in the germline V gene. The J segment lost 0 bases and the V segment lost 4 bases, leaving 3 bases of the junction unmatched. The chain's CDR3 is CASSGTGSSYNSPLHF. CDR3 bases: TGTGCCAGCAGTGGGACAGGCAGCTCCTATAATTCACCCCTCCACTTT. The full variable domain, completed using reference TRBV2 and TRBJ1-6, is EPEVTQTPSHQVTQMGQEVILRCVPISNHLYFYWYRQILGQKVEFLVSFYNNEISEKSEIFDDQFSVERPDGSNFTLKIRSTKLEDSAMYFCASSGTGSSYNSPLHFGNGTRLTVT.

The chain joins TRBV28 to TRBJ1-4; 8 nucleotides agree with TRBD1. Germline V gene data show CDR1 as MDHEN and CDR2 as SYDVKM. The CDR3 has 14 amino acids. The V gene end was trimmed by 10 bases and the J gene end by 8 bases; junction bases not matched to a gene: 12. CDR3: CATYRQGFREKLFF. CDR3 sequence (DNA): TGTGCCACCTATAGACAGGGGTTTCGAGAAAAACTGTTTTTT.

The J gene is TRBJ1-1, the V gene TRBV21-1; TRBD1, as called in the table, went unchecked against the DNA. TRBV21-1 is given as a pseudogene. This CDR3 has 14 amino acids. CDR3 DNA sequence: TGTGCCAGCAGCAAGACAGGGATGAACACTGAAGCTTTCTTT. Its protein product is CASSKTGMNTEAFF.